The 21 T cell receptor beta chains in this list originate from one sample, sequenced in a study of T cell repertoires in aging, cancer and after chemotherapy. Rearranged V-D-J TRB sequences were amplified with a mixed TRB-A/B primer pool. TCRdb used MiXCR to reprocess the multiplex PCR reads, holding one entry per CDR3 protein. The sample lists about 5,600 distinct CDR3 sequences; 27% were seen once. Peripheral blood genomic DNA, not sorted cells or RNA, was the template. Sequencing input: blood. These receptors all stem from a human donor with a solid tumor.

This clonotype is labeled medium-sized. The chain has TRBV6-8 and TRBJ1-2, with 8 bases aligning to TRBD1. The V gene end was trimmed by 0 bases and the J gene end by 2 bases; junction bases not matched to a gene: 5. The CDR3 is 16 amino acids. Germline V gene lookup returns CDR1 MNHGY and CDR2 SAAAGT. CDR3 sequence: CASSYSTPGGNYGYTF. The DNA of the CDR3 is TGTGCCAGCAGTTACTCGACTCCAGGGGGCAACTATGGCTACACCTTC.

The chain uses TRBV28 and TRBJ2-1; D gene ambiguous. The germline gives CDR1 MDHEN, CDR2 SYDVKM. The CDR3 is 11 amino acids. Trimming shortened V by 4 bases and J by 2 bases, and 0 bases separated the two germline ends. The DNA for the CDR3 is TGTGCCAGCAGTTCCTACAATGAGCAGTTCTTC. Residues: CASSSYNEQFF.

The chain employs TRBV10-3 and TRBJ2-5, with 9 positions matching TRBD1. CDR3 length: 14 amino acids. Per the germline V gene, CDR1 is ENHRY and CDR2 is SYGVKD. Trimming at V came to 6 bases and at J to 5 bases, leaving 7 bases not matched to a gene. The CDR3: CAIRKQGAGETQYF. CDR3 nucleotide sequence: TGTGCCATCAGAAAACAGGGGGCGGGGGAGACCCAGTACTTC.

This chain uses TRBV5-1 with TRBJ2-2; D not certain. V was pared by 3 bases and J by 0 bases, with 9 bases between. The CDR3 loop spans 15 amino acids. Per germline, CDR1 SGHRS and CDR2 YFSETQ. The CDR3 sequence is CASSYYSSNTGELFF. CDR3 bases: TGCGCCAGCAGCTATTATTCCTCGAACACCGGGGAGCTGTTTTTT.

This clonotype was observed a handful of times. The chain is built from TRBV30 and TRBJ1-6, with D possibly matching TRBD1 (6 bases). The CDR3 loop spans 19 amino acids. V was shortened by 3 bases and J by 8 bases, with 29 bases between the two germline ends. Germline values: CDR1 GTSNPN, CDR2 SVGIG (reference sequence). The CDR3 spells CAWSLSVVGRGGVDSPLHF. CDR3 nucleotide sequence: TGTGCCTGGAGCTTAAGCGTAGTAGGACGAGGGGGGGTGGATTCACCCCTCCACTTT.

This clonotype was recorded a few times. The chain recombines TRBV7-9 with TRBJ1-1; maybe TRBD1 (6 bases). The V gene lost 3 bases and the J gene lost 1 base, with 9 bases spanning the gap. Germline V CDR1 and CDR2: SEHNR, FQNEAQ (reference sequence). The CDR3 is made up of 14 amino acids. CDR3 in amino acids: CASSFGQQNTEAFF. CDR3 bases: TGTGCCAGCAGCTTTGGACAGCAGAACACTGAAGCTTTCTTT.

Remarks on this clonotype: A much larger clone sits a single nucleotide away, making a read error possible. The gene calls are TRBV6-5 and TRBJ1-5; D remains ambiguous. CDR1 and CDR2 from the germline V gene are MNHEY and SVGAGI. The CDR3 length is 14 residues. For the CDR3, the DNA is TGTGCCAGAAGTTACCTTTCCGGGGATCAGCCCCAGCATTTT. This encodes CARSYLSGDQPQHF.

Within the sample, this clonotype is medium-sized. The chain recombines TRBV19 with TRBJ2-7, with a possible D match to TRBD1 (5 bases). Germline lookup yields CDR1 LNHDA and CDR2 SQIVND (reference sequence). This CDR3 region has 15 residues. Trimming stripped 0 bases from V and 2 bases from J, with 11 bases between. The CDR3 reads CASSIDLGHPYEQYF. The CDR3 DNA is TGTGCCAGTAGTATAGATCTAGGACACCCCTACGAGCAGTACTTC.

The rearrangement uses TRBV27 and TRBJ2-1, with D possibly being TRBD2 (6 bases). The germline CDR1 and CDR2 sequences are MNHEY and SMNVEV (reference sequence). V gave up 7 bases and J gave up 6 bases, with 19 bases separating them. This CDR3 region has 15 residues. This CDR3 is CASILRLAGFNEQFF. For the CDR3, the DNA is TGTGCCAGCATCCTCCGGTTGGCGGGATTCAATGAGCAGTTCTTC.

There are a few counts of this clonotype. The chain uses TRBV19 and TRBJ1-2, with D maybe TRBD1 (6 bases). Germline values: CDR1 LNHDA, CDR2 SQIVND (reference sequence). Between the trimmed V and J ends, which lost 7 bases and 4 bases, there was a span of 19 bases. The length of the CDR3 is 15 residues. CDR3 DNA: TGTGCCAGTACCTCAGGAGGGGGGCTGAGCTATGGCTACACCTTC. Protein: CASTSGGGLSYGYTF. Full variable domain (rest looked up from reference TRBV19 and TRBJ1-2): DGGITQSPKYLFRKEGQNVTLSCEQNLNHDAMYWYRQDPGQGLRLIYYSQIVNDFQKGDIAEGYSVSREKKESFPLTVTSAQKNPTAFYLCASTSGGGLSYGYTFGSGTRLTVV.

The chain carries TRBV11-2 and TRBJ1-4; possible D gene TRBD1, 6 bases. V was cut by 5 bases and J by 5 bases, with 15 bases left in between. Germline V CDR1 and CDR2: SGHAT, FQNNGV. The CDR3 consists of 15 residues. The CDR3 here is CASSRGGSANEKLFF. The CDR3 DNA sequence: TGTGCCAGCAGCCGGGGGGGCTCGGCGAATGAAAAACTGTTTTTT.

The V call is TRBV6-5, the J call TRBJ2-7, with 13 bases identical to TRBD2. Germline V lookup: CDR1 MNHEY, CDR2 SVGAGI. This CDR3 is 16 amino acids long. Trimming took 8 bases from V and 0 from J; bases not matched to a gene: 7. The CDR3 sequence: CASSLAGGRSSYEQYF. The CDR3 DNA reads TGTGCCAGCTCACTAGCGGGAGGGCGCAGCTCCTACGAGCAGTACTTC.

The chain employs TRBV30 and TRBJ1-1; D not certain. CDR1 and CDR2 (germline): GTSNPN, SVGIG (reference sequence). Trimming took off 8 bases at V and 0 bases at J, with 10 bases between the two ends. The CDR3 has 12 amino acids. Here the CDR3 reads CARQALNTEAFF. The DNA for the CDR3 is TGTGCCCGCCAGGCGCTGAACACTGAAGCTTTCTTT.

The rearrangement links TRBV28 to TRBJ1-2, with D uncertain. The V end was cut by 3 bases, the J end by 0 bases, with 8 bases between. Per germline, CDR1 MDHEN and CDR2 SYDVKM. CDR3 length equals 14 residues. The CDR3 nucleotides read TGTGCCAGCAGTTTGTGGCAGGCTAACTATGGCTACACCTTC. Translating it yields CASSLWQANYGYTF.

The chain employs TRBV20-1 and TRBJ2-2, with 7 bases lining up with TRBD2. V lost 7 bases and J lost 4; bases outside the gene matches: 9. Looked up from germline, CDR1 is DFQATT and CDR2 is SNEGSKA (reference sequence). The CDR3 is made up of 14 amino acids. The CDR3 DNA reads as TGCAGTGTAATAAAGGGCGGGGGCACCGGGGAGCTGTTTTTT. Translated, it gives CSVIKGGGTGELFF.

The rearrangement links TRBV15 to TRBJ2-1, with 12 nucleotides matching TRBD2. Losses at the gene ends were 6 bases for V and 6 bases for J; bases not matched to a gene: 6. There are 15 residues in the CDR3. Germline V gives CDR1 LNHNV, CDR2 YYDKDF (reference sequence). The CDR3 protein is CATRTGTSGFNEQFF. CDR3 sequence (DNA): TGTGCCACCAGGACGGGGACTAGCGGGTTCAATGAGCAGTTCTTC.

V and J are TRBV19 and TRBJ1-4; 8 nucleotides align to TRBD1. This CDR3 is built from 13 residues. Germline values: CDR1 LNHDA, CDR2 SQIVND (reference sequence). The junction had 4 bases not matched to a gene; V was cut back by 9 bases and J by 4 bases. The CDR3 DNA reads TGTGCCAGCTCAGACAGGGGTAATGAAAAACTGTTTTTT. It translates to CASSDRGNEKLFF.

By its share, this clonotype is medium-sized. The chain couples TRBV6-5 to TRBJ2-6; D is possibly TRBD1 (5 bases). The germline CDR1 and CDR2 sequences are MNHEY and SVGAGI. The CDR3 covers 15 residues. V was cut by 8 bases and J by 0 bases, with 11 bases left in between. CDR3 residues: CASSQVTSGANVLTF. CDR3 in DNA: TGTGCCAGCTCACAGGTGACCTCTGGGGCCAACGTCCTGACTTTC.

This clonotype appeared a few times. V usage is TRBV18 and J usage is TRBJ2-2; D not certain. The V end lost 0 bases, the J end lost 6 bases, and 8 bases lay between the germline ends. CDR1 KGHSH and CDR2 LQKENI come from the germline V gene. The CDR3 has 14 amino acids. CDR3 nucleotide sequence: TGTGCCAGCTCACCACCGAGCCGGTCCGGGGAGCTGTTTTTT. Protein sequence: CASSPPSRSGELFF.

The CDR3 here is CASRKTGQGQSGELFF. In DNA form, the CDR3 reads TGTGCCAGCCGAAAAACGGGACAGGGGCAATCCGGGGAGCTGTTTTTT. V usage is TRBV5-6 and J usage is TRBJ2-2, with 10 bases lining up with TRBD1. The trim removed 7 bases at V and 6 bases at J, leaving 12 bases unmatched. This CDR3 is 16 amino acids long. Germline CDR1 and CDR2: SGHDT and YYEEEE.

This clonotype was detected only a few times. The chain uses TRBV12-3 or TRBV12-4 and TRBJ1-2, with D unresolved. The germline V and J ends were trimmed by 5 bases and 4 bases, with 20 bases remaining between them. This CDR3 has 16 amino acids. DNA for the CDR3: TGTGCCAGCAGTGGCGTTGGGTTGGCTTCCCTCTATGGCTACACCTTC. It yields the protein CASSGVGLASLYGYTF.